This T cell receptor (beta chain) comes out of a study of blood T cell repertoires in COVID-19. Study information: Specimens from acute and convalescent COVID-19 originated in the United States, Italy and Spain.

The CDR3 extends over 15 amino acids. Germline values: CDR1 MNHEY, CDR2 SVGEGT. V lost 5 bases and J lost 7; bases outside the gene matches: 9. Clones were read by immunoSEQ multiplex PCR, and TCRdb kept only the in-frame ones, dropping some. The sample carries some 25,000 clones, 82% recorded once. The source is a human donor in a cohort sampled during active COVID-19. The sequenced sample consisted of peripheral blood. The chain carries TRBV6-2 or TRBV6-3 and TRBJ1-5; TRBD1 matches 9 bases. This chain's CDR3 is CASSTRTGVGQPQHF. The CDR3 nucleotides read TGTGCCAGCAGTACGCGGACAGGGGTAGGACAGCCCCAGCATTTT.